This T cell receptor (beta chain) was found in a study of cytomegalovirus exposure and HLA in healthy donors. General study points: Donor immune exposure was known only as CMV serostatus. Looking again later, the authors saw that most CMV-associated TCR beta chains seemed HLA-restricted.

Germline V gene lookup returns CDR1 SGHTA and CDR2 FQGNSA. The CDR3 runs to 14 residues. Trimming took 5 bases from V and 0 from J, leaving 7 bases between them. Details on this clone: Antigen unknown.

The PCR ran on 60 Vbeta and 13 Jbeta primers. Repertoires were generated with immunoSEQ multiplex PCR, while TCRdb's copy carries only in-frame clones and drops some. The listing contains about 41,000 clones. Sequencing was performed on PBMCs. The chain links TRBV7-2 to TRBJ2-2; perhaps TRBD1 as D (6 bases). The origin of this receptor is a man aged 25 to 40 in good health and CMV-seronegative. The CDR3 loop is CASSNRANTGELFF. Written as DNA, the CDR3 is TGTGCCAGCAGCAACAGGGCGAACACCGGGGAGCTGTTTTTT.